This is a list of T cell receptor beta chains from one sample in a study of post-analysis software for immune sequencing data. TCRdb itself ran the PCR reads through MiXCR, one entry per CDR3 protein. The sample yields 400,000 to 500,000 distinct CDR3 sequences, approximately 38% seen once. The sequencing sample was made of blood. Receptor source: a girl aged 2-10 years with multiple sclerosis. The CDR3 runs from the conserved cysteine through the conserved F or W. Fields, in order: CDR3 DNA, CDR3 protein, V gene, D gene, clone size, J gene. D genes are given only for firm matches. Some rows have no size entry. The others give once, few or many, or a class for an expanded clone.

CDR3nt: TGTGCCAGCAGTAAGGGGCTAGCGGGGTCCTACGAGCAGTACTTC
CDR3aa: CASSKGLAGSYEQYF
v_gene: TRBV12-3/TRBV12-4
d_gene: TRBD2
abundance: once
j_gene: TRBJ2-7

CDR3nt: TGCAGCGTTGGGAAGGTGTGGGTAGACAATGAGCAGTTCTTC
CDR3aa: CSVGKVWVDNEQFF
v_gene: TRBV29-1
d_gene: -
abundance: -
j_gene: TRBJ2-1

CDR3nt: TGCGCCAGCAGCTTGGAGACTTCGGGCAAAGATACGCAGTATTTT
CDR3aa: CASSLETSGKDTQYF
v_gene: TRBV5-1
d_gene: -
abundance: -
j_gene: TRBJ2-3

CDR3nt: TGTGCCATCAAGGGCGGCAGTTATGCGGAGCAGTACTTC
CDR3aa: CAIKGGSYAEQYF
v_gene: TRBV10-3
d_gene: -
abundance: -
j_gene: TRBJ2-7

CDR3nt: TGCAGCGTTGAGTCAGCTTTGAACACTGAAGCTTTCTTT
CDR3aa: CSVESALNTEAFF
v_gene: TRBV29-1
d_gene: -
abundance: few
j_gene: TRBJ1-1

CDR3nt: TGTGCCAGCAGCCAAGGACTGCACCGCACAGATACGCAGTATTTT
CDR3aa: CASSQGLHRTDTQYF
v_gene: TRBV3-1
d_gene: -
abundance: -
j_gene: TRBJ2-3

CDR3nt: TGCGCCAGCAGCGTTTCGGACAGTCCGGGGGAAAAACTGTTTTTT
CDR3aa: CASSVSDSPGEKLFF
v_gene: TRBV5-1
d_gene: -
abundance: -
j_gene: TRBJ1-4

CDR3nt: TGTGATAGCGGCAGTCGCTCCTACAATGGGCAGTTCTTC
CDR3aa: CDSGSRSYNGQFF
v_gene: TRBV6-4
d_gene: -
abundance: -
j_gene: TRBJ2-1

CDR3nt: TGTGCCAGCAGTCCGGGATCACTCCCCGACAATGAGCAGTTCTTC
CDR3aa: CASSPGSLPDNEQFF
v_gene: TRBV6-4
d_gene: -
abundance: -
j_gene: TRBJ2-1

CDR3nt: TGTGCCAGCAGCTTAGTGTCTACACCCGAAGGAGCTTTCTTT
CDR3aa: CASSLVSTPEGAFF
v_gene: TRBV7-9
d_gene: -
abundance: -
j_gene: TRBJ1-1

CDR3nt: TGTGCCACCAGGGATTTGCCTCGGAAGACCCAGTACTTC
CDR3aa: CATRDLPRKTQYF
v_gene: TRBV24-1
d_gene: -
abundance: -
j_gene: TRBJ2-5

CDR3nt: TGTGCCAGCAGTTTCGGGGGGACGGTAGCTTTCTTT
CDR3aa: CASSFGGTVAFF
v_gene: TRBV12-3/TRBV12-4
d_gene: -
abundance: -
j_gene: TRBJ1-1

CDR3nt: TGTGCCAGCATGGGCTCCAGCTCCTACAATGAGCAGTTCTTC
CDR3aa: CASMGSSSYNEQFF
v_gene: TRBV6-2/TRBV6-3
d_gene: -
abundance: -
j_gene: TRBJ2-1

CDR3nt: TGTGCCAGTAGGGTACTAGGGACTTTGGGTGAGCAGTTCTTC
CDR3aa: CASRVLGTLGEQFF
v_gene: TRBV19
d_gene: -
abundance: -
j_gene: TRBJ2-1

CDR3nt: TGTGCCAGCAGTTATCGCGGGACTAGCGGGTCGTGGATGGATACGCAGTATTTT
CDR3aa: CASSYRGTSGSWMDTQYF
v_gene: TRBV6-2/TRBV6-3
d_gene: TRBD2
abundance: -
j_gene: TRBJ2-3

CDR3nt: TGTGCCAGCAATCTTAGAAACACCATATATTTT
CDR3aa: CASNLRNTIYF
v_gene: TRBV28
d_gene: -
abundance: -
j_gene: TRBJ1-3

CDR3nt: TGTGCCAGCTCACCAACTGCCTTTTTGACAACCAACACTGAAGCTTTCTTT
CDR3aa: CASSPTAFLTTNTEAFF
v_gene: TRBV18
d_gene: -
abundance: -
j_gene: TRBJ1-1

CDR3nt: TGTGCCAGCAGTTACCCCGGGGGGCCTGGCACAGATACGCAGTATTTT
CDR3aa: CASSYPGGPGTDTQYF
v_gene: TRBV6-6
d_gene: -
abundance: -
j_gene: TRBJ2-3

CDR3nt: TGTGCCAGCAATTTGATGACTAGCGGGAGGGTAGGGCAGTTCTTC
CDR3aa: CASNLMTSGRVGQFF
v_gene: TRBV28
d_gene: TRBD2
abundance: -
j_gene: TRBJ2-1

CDR3nt: TGTGCCAGCTCACCACCTAAAGTCGGACTTATGAACACTGAAGCTTTCTTT
CDR3aa: CASSPPKVGLMNTEAFF
v_gene: TRBV18
d_gene: -
abundance: -
j_gene: TRBJ1-1

CDR3nt: TGCAGTGCTAGAGATAGACTAGCGGGGCTGAATGAGCAGTTCTTC
CDR3aa: CSARDRLAGLNEQFF
v_gene: TRBV20-1
d_gene: TRBD2
abundance: few
j_gene: TRBJ2-1

CDR3nt: TGTGCCAGCAGTTACTCGAAGTATGGTGTGGAGACCCAGTACTTC
CDR3aa: CASSYSKYGVETQYF
v_gene: TRBV6-6
d_gene: -
abundance: -
j_gene: TRBJ2-5

CDR3nt: TGCAGCGCCCGGACTAGCGGGACCTACGAGCAGTACTTC
CDR3aa: CSARTSGTYEQYF
v_gene: TRBV29-1
d_gene: TRBD2
abundance: medium-sized
j_gene: TRBJ2-7

CDR3nt: TGCAGTGCTAGAGACCTTCGATCGGGAATGGGCTACGAGCAGTACTTC
CDR3aa: CSARDLRSGMGYEQYF
v_gene: TRBV20-1
d_gene: -
abundance: -
j_gene: TRBJ2-7

CDR3nt: TGTGCCAGCAGTTTTAGGCAGGGGGTCGACGAGCAGTACTTC
CDR3aa: CASSFRQGVDEQYF
v_gene: TRBV27
d_gene: TRBD1
abundance: -
j_gene: TRBJ2-7

CDR3nt: TGTGCCACCAGCAGAGATTCCTCAGGGGCCTACGAGCAGTACTTC
CDR3aa: CATSRDSSGAYEQYF
v_gene: TRBV15
d_gene: -
abundance: -
j_gene: TRBJ2-7

CDR3nt: TGTGCCAGCACCCTTTCTGACTATGGCTACACCTTC
CDR3aa: CASTLSDYGYTF
v_gene: TRBV7-9
d_gene: -
abundance: -
j_gene: TRBJ1-2

CDR3nt: TGTGCCAGCAGCTTAAGAGGGAGTGAGGATGAGCAGTTCTTC
CDR3aa: CASSLRGSEDEQFF
v_gene: TRBV7-3
d_gene: -
abundance: -
j_gene: TRBJ2-1

CDR3nt: TGCGCCAGCAGCTTGGTCGGCGGGAGCGGGCTGGGCGAGCAGTACTTC
CDR3aa: CASSLVGGSGLGEQYF
v_gene: TRBV5-1
d_gene: TRBD2
abundance: -
j_gene: TRBJ2-7

CDR3nt: TGTGCCATCAGTGAGGGGCCCTTAGCTCTAGCCAAAAACATTCAGTACTTC
CDR3aa: CAISEGPLALAKNIQYF
v_gene: TRBV10-3
d_gene: -
abundance: -
j_gene: TRBJ2-4

CDR3nt: TGTGCCAGCAGCTGGGCTAGCGGGAGGCCTATGGAGACCCAGTACTTC
CDR3aa: CASSWASGRPMETQYF
v_gene: TRBV7-2
d_gene: TRBD2
abundance: -
j_gene: TRBJ2-5

CDR3nt: TGTGCCAGCAGCCCCTTTCTAAATGAGCAGTTCTTC
CDR3aa: CASSPFLNEQFF
v_gene: TRBV7-2
d_gene: -
abundance: -
j_gene: TRBJ2-1

CDR3nt: TGCAGCGTTGAGTCCAGCGTCCAAGAGACCCAGTACTTC
CDR3aa: CSVESSVQETQYF
v_gene: TRBV29-1
d_gene: -
abundance: -
j_gene: TRBJ2-5

CDR3nt: TGTGCCAGCAGCTTAGACTACTCTGGGTATGGCTACACCTTC
CDR3aa: CASSLDYSGYGYTF
v_gene: TRBV11-3
d_gene: -
abundance: -
j_gene: TRBJ1-2

CDR3nt: TGTGCCAGCAGCCCAAAGGGGGGGACAGGGCGAATTCAGTACTTC
CDR3aa: CASSPKGGTGRIQYF
v_gene: TRBV7-6
d_gene: TRBD1
abundance: few
j_gene: TRBJ2-4

CDR3nt: TGCGCCAGCAGCCAGGACAAGGGACCCCTCGGGTTGGGGAATGAGCAGTTCTTC
CDR3aa: CASSQDKGPLGLGNEQFF
v_gene: TRBV4-3
d_gene: -
abundance: -
j_gene: TRBJ2-1

CDR3nt: TGCAGTGCTAGAGATCAGGCGGAAGGCCGCACCTACAATGAGCAGTTCTTC
CDR3aa: CSARDQAEGRTYNEQFF
v_gene: TRBV20-1
d_gene: -
abundance: -
j_gene: TRBJ2-1

CDR3nt: TGTGCCAGCAGCGACCGGGACAGGGTACCTCTCTCTGGGGCCAACGTCCTGACTTTC
CDR3aa: CASSDRDRVPLSGANVLTF
v_gene: TRBV9
d_gene: TRBD1
abundance: few
j_gene: TRBJ2-6